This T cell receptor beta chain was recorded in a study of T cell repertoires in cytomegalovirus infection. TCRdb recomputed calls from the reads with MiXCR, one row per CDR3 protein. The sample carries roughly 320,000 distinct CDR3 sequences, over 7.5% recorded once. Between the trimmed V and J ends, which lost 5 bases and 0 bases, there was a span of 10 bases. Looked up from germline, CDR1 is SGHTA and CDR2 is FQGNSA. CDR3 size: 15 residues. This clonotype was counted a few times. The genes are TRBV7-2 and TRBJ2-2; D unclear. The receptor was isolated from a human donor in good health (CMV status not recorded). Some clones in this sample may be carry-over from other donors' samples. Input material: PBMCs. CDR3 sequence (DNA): TGTGCCAGCAGCCCCATGTTCGCGAACACCGGGGAGCTGTTTTTT. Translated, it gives CASSPMFANTGELFF.